Listed here are 20 T cell receptor beta chains from one sample, sequenced in a study of early T cells in non-severe SARS-CoV-2 infection. TCRdb recomputed calls from the 5' RACE reads with MiXCR, one row per CDR3 protein. In the table there are more than 65,000 distinct CDR3 sequences, about 13% of which are singletons. Sequencing was carried out using whole blood. Source of these receptors: an adult who was a healthcare worker with PCR-confirmed SARS-CoV-2 infection or an uninfected control (not recorded which).

This clonotype was recorded at least ten times. The chain combines TRBV6-1 with TRBJ1-1, with D unresolved. Trimming pared 7 bases from V and 12 bases from J, leaving 15 bases between. This CDR3 is built from 11 residues. Germline lookup yields CDR1 MNHNS and CDR2 SASEGT. The CDR3 nucleotides are TGTGCCAGCACCTCGACACTGGAACCTTTCTTT. Protein: CASTSTLEPFF.

The table lists this clonotype with a few counts. The chain has TRBV3-1 and TRBJ2-1; D unresolved. The CDR3 runs 11 residues. V lost 3 bases and J lost 7, with 4 bases in between. Looked up from germline, CDR1 is LGHDT and CDR2 is YNNKEL (reference sequence). CDR3 nucleotide sequence: TGTGCCAGCAGCCAGGGAAATGAGCAGTTCTTC. It is translated as CASSQGNEQFF.

V and J are TRBV29-1 and TRBJ2-5; TRBD2 matches at 10 bases. V shed 4 bases and J 1 base; nucleotides not matched to a gene: 3. The germline gives CDR1 SQVTM, CDR2 ANQGSEA. The CDR3 totals 14 residues. The CDR3 bases are TGCAGCGTTGGGATAGCGGGGGGCCAAGAGACCCAGTACTTC. It translates to CSVGIAGGQETQYF.

This clonotype has only a few counts. The chain combines TRBV9 with TRBJ2-3; no clear D gene. Trimming left V 0 bases short and J 6 bases short, with 2 bases between. This CDR3 contains 11 residues. Germline V CDR1 and CDR2: SGDLS, YYNGEE. The CDR3 is CASSVDDTQYF. In DNA, the CDR3 is TGTGCCAGCAGCGTAGATGATACGCAGTATTTT.

This clonotype was detected a few times. The chain links TRBV20-1 to TRBJ1-1; D might be TRBD1 (5 bases). Germline V lookup: CDR1 DFQATT, CDR2 SNEGSKA (reference sequence). This CDR3 region has 17 residues. The V and J ends lost 2 bases and 0 bases respectively, with 19 bases between them. CDR3 amino acids: CSARKQEGSGMNTEAFF. In nucleotides, the CDR3 is TGCAGTGCTAGAAAGCAGGAAGGGTCAGGGATGAACACTGAAGCTTTCTTT.

This clonotype appeared many times. This sequence joins TRBV18 and TRBJ2-1; no clear D gene. V shed 7 bases and J shed 5 bases, with 15 bases lying between them. CDR1 and CDR2 (germline): KGHSH, LQKENI. The CDR3 extends over 14 amino acids. The CDR3 sequence is CASYLSITNNEQFF. CDR3 nucleotide sequence: TGTGCCAGCTACCTTTCCATCACCAACAATGAGCAGTTCTTC.

This clonotype was seen ten or more times. This chain uses TRBV27 with TRBJ1-6, with D unresolved. Trimming left V 7 bases short and J 4 bases short, with 17 bases between. The CDR3 is 16 residues long. Germline CDR1 MNHEY, CDR2 SMNVEV (reference sequence). The CDR3 loop is CASNKLQTGYNSPLHF. CDR3 coding DNA: TGTGCCAGCAATAAGTTACAGACCGGATATAATTCACCCCTCCACTTT.

This clonotype was detected a few times. J is TRBJ1-1 and V is TRBV12-3 or TRBV12-4, with D hard to call. V was cut by 1 base and J by 1 base, with 7 bases left in between. This CDR3 comprises 14 residues. CDR3 in DNA: TGTGCCAGCAGTTTAGTAGAGGGGAACACTGAAGCTTTCTTT. Translated: CASSLVEGNTEAFF.

This clonotype was recorded at least ten times. This chain uses TRBV2 with TRBJ1-6, with D perhaps matching TRBD1 (5 bases). Trimming took 7 bases from V and 2 from J, leaving 12 bases between them. This CDR3 has 15 amino acids. Looked up from germline, CDR1 is SNHLY and CDR2 is FYNNEI. In nucleotides, the CDR3 is TGTGCCAGCATGACCAGGGCCACCTATAATTCACCCCTCCACTTT. Translating gives CASMTRATYNSPLHF.

This clonotype has a count of ten or more. The genes are TRBV25-1 and TRBJ2-3; a weak D match, TRBD1 (6 bases). The CDR3 sequence is 20 residues long. The V gene lost 2 bases and the J gene lost 0 bases, with 24 bases spanning the gap. From germline, CDR1 is MGHDK and CDR2 SYGVNS. Here the CDR3 reads CASSEEMAVGGQTSTDTQYF. CDR3 bases: TGTGCCAGCAGTGAAGAGATGGCCGTAGGTGGACAGACTAGCACAGATACGCAGTATTTT.

Written as DNA, the CDR3 is TGCGCCAGCAGCTCCTGGGACTTCTCTAATGAAAAACTGTTTTTT. This encodes CASSSWDFSNEKLFF. J is TRBJ1-4 and V is TRBV4-1; the D gene is possibly TRBD1 (5 bases). The CDR3 sequence is 15 residues long. V dropped 5 bases and J dropped 3 bases, with 13 bases sitting between them. CDR1 MGHRA and CDR2 YSYEKL come from the germline V gene.

V gene TRBV3-1 combines with J gene TRBJ2-7; D might be TRBD1 (6 bases). Per the germline V gene, CDR1 is LGHDT and CDR2 is YNNKEL (reference sequence). This CDR3 is 15 amino acids long. The V end was cut by 4 bases, the J end by 5 bases, with 18 bases between. This chain's CDR3 is CASSPARGKSHEQYF. CDR3 nucleotide sequence: TGTGCCAGCAGCCCCGCCAGGGGTAAGTCCCACGAGCAGTACTTC.

The V call is TRBV20-1, the J call TRBJ2-7; D is unclear. V lost 0 bases and J lost 3, with 15 bases in between. CDR1 and CDR2 (germline): DFQATT, SNEGSKA (reference sequence). The CDR3 is 15 residues long. CDR3 loop: CSARDRNVPLYEQYF. The CDR3, as DNA: TGCAGTGCTAGAGATAGGAATGTTCCCCTCTACGAGCAGTACTTC.

This clonotype has just a few counts. The rearrangement links TRBV19 to TRBJ2-6; 7 bases line up with TRBD1. Looked up from germline, CDR1 is LNHDA and CDR2 is SQIVND (reference sequence). With 6 bases clipped from V and 4 bases from J, the junction kept 9 bases outside the gene matches. The CDR3 loop spans 16 amino acids. Written as DNA, the CDR3 is TGTGCCAGTAGGGACAGGCCCATGAGGGGGGCCAACGTCCTGACTTTC. This codes for CASRDRPMRGANVLTF.

This clonotype was seen at least ten times. The rearrangement joins TRBV6-2 or TRBV6-3 to TRBJ2-3; maybe TRBD1 (6 bases). Trimming removed 4 bases at V and 4 bases at J, with 15 bases between. Per germline, CDR1 MNHEY and CDR2 SVGEGT. This CDR3 spans 15 amino acids. CDR3 DNA sequence: TGTGCCAGCAGTTTAGGCAGGGGAAGGCCAGATACGCAGTATTTT. Translated: CASSLGRGRPDTQYF.

This clonotype appeared many times. The chain employs TRBV4-3 and TRBJ2-3, with D possibly being TRBD2 (6 bases). Germline CDR1 and CDR2: LGHNA and YSLEER. This CDR3 contains 15 residues. The V and J ends lost 4 bases and 0 bases respectively, with 11 bases between them. CDR3 sequence reads: CASSPSGRSTDTQYF. The CDR3 coding sequence is TGCGCCAGCAGCCCGTCCGGGAGAAGCACAGATACGCAGTATTTT.

This clonotype has more than one count but fewer than ten. V is TRBV6-2 or TRBV6-3 and J is TRBJ2-7, with D possibly being TRBD1 or TRBD2 (5 bases each). V lost 8 bases, J lost 3 bases, and 14 bases lay in between. Germline CDR1 is MNHEY and CDR2 is SVGEGT. The CDR3 sequence is 13 residues long. The CDR3 DNA reads as TGTGCCAGCTCGAACGGGGCGGGCTACGAGCAGTACTTC. It encodes CASSNGAGYEQYF.

The chain uses TRBV11-2 and TRBJ2-1; D gene ambiguous. This CDR3 has 11 amino acids. V lost 3 bases, J lost 11 bases, and 8 bases lay in between. The germline CDR1 and CDR2 sequences are SGHAT and FQNNGV. In DNA form, the CDR3 reads TGTGCCAGCAGCTTGGGCATTCAGCAGTTCTTC. Translating it yields CASSLGIQQFF.

The V call is TRBV18, the J call TRBJ1-2; D is unresolved. The germline V and J ends were trimmed by 3 bases and 5 bases, with 13 bases remaining between them. The CDR3 covers 14 residues. Germline V lookup: CDR1 KGHSH, CDR2 LQKENI. The CDR3 loop is CASSPAQDFYGYTF. For the CDR3, the DNA is TGTGCCAGCTCACCTGCCCAGGATTTTTATGGCTACACCTTC.

This clonotype has at least ten counts. The genes are TRBV7-2 and TRBJ1-1; D gene ambiguous. CDR1 and CDR2 from the germline V gene are SGHTA and FQGNSA. V lost 5 bases to trimming and J lost 1 base, with 17 bases between them. The CDR3 runs 16 residues. This chain's CDR3 is CASSRHNGLTNTEAFF. DNA for the CDR3: TGTGCCAGCAGCCGGCACAATGGGTTGACGAACACTGAAGCTTTCTTT.